The present TCR beta chain was sequenced within a study of PD-1 blockade in classical Hodgkin lymphoma. CDR1 is SGDLS, CDR2 YYNGEE, per germline. This CDR3 has 15 amino acids. V lost 0 bases, J lost 4 bases, and 13 bases lay in between. Time point of the sample: cycle 4 day 1 (C4D1), after less than 7 weeks of nivolumab. All patients experienced relapse after autologous stem cell transplantation, and brentuximab vedotin exposure was variable. Clones were read by immunoSEQ multiplex PCR, and TCRdb kept only the in-frame ones, dropping some. The table lists roughly 60,000 clones, approximately 90% of them singletons.

The sample in question was peripheral blood mononuclear cells (PBMCs), obtained before the fourth cycle of nivolumab. This rearrangement joins TRBV9 to TRBJ1-1; tentatively, D is TRBD1 (5 bases). This receptor was taken from a human donor with classical Hodgkin lymphoma. Here the CDR3 DNA reads TGTGCCAGCAGCGTAGAAGGAGGGGTCGGCACTGAAGCTTTCTTT. Its translation: CASSVEGGVGTEAFF. Using reference TRBV9 and TRBJ1-1 for the parts outside the CDR3, the full variable domain is DSGVTQTPKHLITATGQRVTLRCSPRSGDLSVYWYQQSLDQGLQFLIQYYNGEERAKGNILERFSAQQFPDLHSELNLSSLELGDSALYFCASSVEGGVGTEAFFGQGTRLTVV.